Listed below are T cell receptor beta chains from one sample, sequenced in a study of blood T cell repertoires in COVID-19. The repertoire was sequenced with immunoSEQ multiplex PCR; TCRdb's copy has only in-frame clones and lacks some. The table has some 250,000 clones, more than 75% seen once. Sequenced material: peripheral blood. These receptors all stem from a woman younger than 45 who had recovered from COVID-19. CDR3s include the opening cysteine and the closing phenylalanine or tryptophan. The order of the fields is clone size, J gene, D gene, V gene, CDR3 protein, CDR3 DNA. The D gene is left open where the match is weak. The size field is filled for only some rows; it gives once, few, many or a size class.

size: few; J: TRBJ1-2; D: NA; V: TRBV4-3; CDR3: CASSQERGMNGYTF; DNA: TGCGCCAGCAGCCAAGAAAGGGGGATGAATGGCTACACCTTC
size: once; J: TRBJ1-2; D: TRBD1; V: TRBV19; CDR3: CATTPRDSYYGYTF; DNA: TGTGCCACCACCCCCCGGGACAGTTATTATGGCTACACCTTC
size: NA; J: TRBJ2-7; D: TRBD1; V: TRBV19; CDR3: CASSPLRTGSYEQYF; DNA: TGTGCCAGTAGCCCCCTCAGGACAGGATCCTACGAGCAGTACTTC
size: once; J: TRBJ2-7; D: TRBD1; V: TRBV19; CDR3: CASSLGQGLYEQYF; DNA: TGTGCCAGTAGTCTGGGACAGGGACTTTACGAGCAGTACTTC
size: NA; J: TRBJ1-2; D: NA; V: TRBV7-9; CDR3: CASSYKDNGGYTF; DNA: TGTGCCAGCAGCTACAAAGACAATGGCGGCTACACCTTC
size: NA; J: TRBJ2-1; D: TRBD1; V: TRBV24-1; CDR3: CATSDSGGLDEQFF; DNA: TGTGCCACCAGTGATTCAGGGGGCTTGGATGAGCAGTTCTTC
size: NA; J: TRBJ1-3; D: NA; V: TRBV3-1/TRBV3-2; CDR3: CASSQGGLNTIYF; DNA: TGTGCCAGCAGCCAAGGAGGACTCAACACCATATATTTT
size: NA; J: TRBJ2-1; D: TRBD2; V: TRBV2; CDR3: CASSDWRRGAYNEQFF; DNA: TGTGCCAGCAGTGACTGGAGGCGGGGGGCTTACAATGAGCAGTTCTTC
size: NA; J: TRBJ1-4; D: NA; V: TRBV30; CDR3: CAWRGQGGEKLFF; DNA: TGTGCCTGGAGGGGGCAAGGGGGAGAAAAACTGTTTTTT
size: NA; J: TRBJ1-2; D: TRBD1; V: TRBV6-5; CDR3: CASSYRRQGSYGYTF; DNA: TGTGCCAGCAGTTACCGACGACAGGGGAGCTATGGCTACACCTTC
size: NA; J: TRBJ1-5; D: NA; V: TRBV19; CDR3: CASSIGVSARNQPQHF; DNA: TGTGCCAGTAGTATCGGGGTCTCTGCAAGAAATCAGCCCCAGCATTTT
size: NA; J: TRBJ2-5; D: TRBD1; V: TRBV11-3; CDR3: CASSSPRGKEETQYF; DNA: TGTGCCAGCAGCTCCCCCAGGGGGAAGGAAGAGACCCAGTACTTC
size: NA; J: TRBJ2-4; D: NA; V: TRBV15; CDR3: CATSRDRTEGLLQYF; DNA: TGTGCCACCAGCAGAGATCGGACCGAGGGTCTGCTTCAGTACTTC
size: NA; J: TRBJ1-1; D: NA; V: TRBV5-6; CDR3: CASSLRVMNTEAFF; DNA: TGTGCCAGCAGCTTAAGAGTAATGAACACTGAAGCTTTCTTT
size: once; J: TRBJ1-2; D: TRBD1; V: TRBV6-6; CDR3: CASSYSPQGALGYTF; DNA: TGTGCCAGCAGTTACTCACCACAGGGGGCGCTTGGCTACACCTTC
size: NA; J: TRBJ2-7; D: NA; V: TRBV29-1; CDR3: CSVGPPVGSEQYF; DNA: TGCAGCGTTGGCCCCCCTGTCGGGTCCGAGCAGTACTTC
size: NA; J: TRBJ1-6; D: NA; V: TRBV6-4; CDR3: CASSRPGGSSYNSPLHF; DNA: TGTGCCAGCAGCCGCCCTGGGGGGAGCTCCTATAATTCACCCCTCCACTTT
size: NA; J: TRBJ2-1; D: NA; V: TRBV13; CDR3: CASSLEGQGGFHNEQFF; DNA: TGTGCCAGCAGCTTAGAGGGGCAGGGAGGATTCCACAATGAGCAGTTCTTC
size: NA; J: TRBJ1-6; D: NA; V: TRBV5-4; CDR3: CASSLVGASSSPLHF; DNA: TGTGCCAGCAGCTTGGTGGGGGCTTCTAGCTCACCCCTCCACTTT
size: NA; J: TRBJ1-2; D: TRBD1; V: TRBV7-9; CDR3: CASSLVTGDHGYTF; DNA: TGTGCCAGCAGCTTAGTTACAGGGGACCATGGCTACACCTTC
size: NA; J: TRBJ2-5; D: TRBD1; V: TRBV5-4; CDR3: CASSLDLTTGGRETQYF; DNA: TGTGCCAGCAGCTTGGACTTGACCACAGGGGGGCGAGAGACCCAGTACTTC
size: NA; J: TRBJ2-3; D: TRBD2; V: TRBV12-3/TRBV12-4; CDR3: CASRLAGGDTQYF; DNA: TGTGCCAGCAGGCTAGCGGGGGGAGATACGCAGTATTTT
size: NA; J: TRBJ1-3; D: NA; V: TRBV19; CDR3: CATNKRAGNTIYF; DNA: TGTGCCACCAACAAGAGGGCTGGAAACACCATATATTTT
size: NA; J: TRBJ2-2; D: NA; V: TRBV2; CDR3: CASSVQVVQYTGELFF; DNA: TGTGCCAGCAGTGTGCAGGTCGTTCAATACACCGGGGAGCTGTTTTTT
size: NA; J: TRBJ2-3; D: TRBD2; V: TRBV27; CDR3: CASSWGGEHSSTDTQYF; DNA: TGTGCCAGCAGTTGGGGGGGGGAGCATTCTAGCACAGATACGCAGTATTTT
size: NA; J: TRBJ2-7; D: TRBD2; V: TRBV5-4; CDR3: CASSSTSEAYEQYF; DNA: TGTGCCAGCAGCTCGACTAGCGAGGCCTACGAGCAGTACTTC
size: NA; J: TRBJ2-3; D: TRBD2; V: TRBV6-4; CDR3: CASSREAGLTDTQYF; DNA: TGTGCCAGCAGTAGGGAAGCGGGGCTCACAGATACGCAGTATTTT
size: NA; J: TRBJ2-5; D: NA; V: TRBV4-2; CDR3: CASSQDSGTSRRETQYF; DNA: TGTGCCAGCAGCCAAGATTCGGGGACAAGTCGGCGGGAGACCCAGTACTTC
size: NA; J: TRBJ2-7; D: NA; V: TRBV11-2; CDR3: CASSLDPRQTYEQYF; DNA: TGTGCCAGCAGCTTAGATCCCCGACAGACCTACGAGCAGTACTTC
size: NA; J: TRBJ2-7; D: NA; V: TRBV4-1; CDR3: CASSQELGGNRYEQYF; DNA: TGCGCCAGCAGCCAAGAACTGGGCGGGAATCGCTACGAGCAGTACTTC
size: NA; J: TRBJ1-1; D: TRBD1; V: TRBV11-3; CDR3: CASSLGGTTEAFF; DNA: TGTGCCAGCAGCCTAGGGGGCACCACTGAAGCTTTCTTT
size: NA; J: TRBJ1-3; D: TRBD1; V: TRBV7-2; CDR3: CASSSSGQGARLGNTIYF; DNA: TGTGCCAGCAGCTCCTCGGGACAGGGGGCGCGTTTAGGAAACACCATATATTTT
size: once; J: TRBJ1-1; D: TRBD1; V: TRBV14; CDR3: CASSQLGTVEAFF; DNA: TGTGCCAGCAGCCAACTTGGGACAGTTGAAGCTTTCTTT
size: NA; J: TRBJ2-5; D: NA; V: TRBV23-1; CDR3: CASSQARFLQETQYF; DNA: TGCGCCAGCAGTCAAGCGAGGTTTCTCCAAGAGACCCAGTACTTC
size: few; J: TRBJ1-1; D: NA; V: TRBV5-6; CDR3: CASSPRGPIAGKAFF; DNA: TGTGCCAGCAGCCCTCGGGGTCCTATTGCGGGGAAAGCTTTCTTT
size: NA; J: TRBJ1-5; D: TRBD1; V: TRBV7-2; CDR3: CASSLGGQGAQPQHF; DNA: TGTGCCAGCAGCTTAGGGGGACAGGGGGCTCAGCCCCAGCATTTT
size: once; J: TRBJ2-7; D: TRBD1; V: TRBV20-1; CDR3: CSASVGTGSSYEQYF; DNA: TGCAGTGCTAGTGTGGGGACAGGTAGCTCCTACGAGCAGTACTTC
size: NA; J: TRBJ1-1; D: NA; V: TRBV18; CDR3: CASSRNRDTEAFF; DNA: TGTGCCAGCTCGCGCAATCGGGACACTGAAGCTTTCTTT
size: NA; J: TRBJ2-7; D: TRBD1; V: TRBV19; CDR3: CASSKTGELYEQYF; DNA: TGTGCCAGTAGCAAAACAGGGGAACTCTACGAGCAGTACTTC
size: NA; J: TRBJ2-4; D: NA; V: TRBV21-1; CDR3: CASSKWPPPGLVVRVVAAKNIQYF; DNA: TGTGCCAGCAGCAAATGGCCCCCACCGGGACTAGTGGTTCGTGTTGTAGCCGCCAAAAACATTCAGTACTTC
size: NA; J: TRBJ2-3; D: NA; V: TRBV10-1; CDR3: CASSEVGASTDTQYF; DNA: TGCGCCAGCAGTGAGGTGGGGGCTAGCACAGATACGCAGTATTTT
size: NA; J: TRBJ1-2; D: TRBD1; V: TRBV5-1; CDR3: CASSPEGTGYGYTF; DNA: TGCGCCAGCAGCCCGGAGGGGACAGGCTATGGCTACACCTTC
size: NA; J: TRBJ1-1; D: NA; V: TRBV5-1; CDR3: CASSPLVDNPNTEAFF; DNA: TGCGCCAGCAGCCCTTTGGTGGACAACCCGAACACTGAAGCTTTCTTT
size: NA; J: TRBJ2-5; D: TRBD2; V: TRBV9; CDR3: CASTPSGGAWETQYF; DNA: TGTGCCAGCACCCCAAGCGGGGGGGCCTGGGAGACCCAGTACTTC
size: NA; J: TRBJ2-2; D: TRBD2; V: TRBV6-5; CDR3: CASGSGVIWGELFF; DNA: TGTGCCAGCGGTAGCGGGGTTATCTGGGGGGAGCTGTTTTTT
size: NA; J: TRBJ2-5; D: NA; V: TRBV27; CDR3: CASSLYGQETQYF; DNA: TGTGCCAGCAGTTTATACGGGCAAGAGACCCAGTACTTC
size: NA; J: TRBJ2-7; D: TRBD1; V: TRBV18; CDR3: CASSADRAYEQYF; DNA: TGTGCCAGCTCAGCCGACAGGGCTTACGAGCAGTACTTC
size: NA; J: TRBJ2-7; D: NA; V: TRBV13; CDR3: CASSLGTAGRYEQYF; DNA: TGTGCCAGCAGCTTAGGTACGGCGGGACGGTACGAGCAGTACTTC
size: NA; J: TRBJ2-3; D: TRBD2; V: TRBV9; CDR3: CASSGTSGGAGDTQYF; DNA: TGTGCCAGCAGCGGGACTAGCGGGGGGGCTGGCGATACGCAGTATTTT
size: NA; J: TRBJ2-1; D: NA; V: TRBV24-1; CDR3: CATSDRQGGYNEQFF; DNA: TGTGCCACCAGTGATCGGCAGGGTGGGTACAATGAGCAGTTCTTC
size: NA; J: TRBJ2-3; D: NA; V: TRBV13; CDR3: CASSFGGPASTDTQYF; DNA: TGTGCCAGCAGCTTCGGGGGGCCTGCTAGCACAGATACGCAGTATTTT
size: NA; J: TRBJ1-1; D: NA; V: TRBV7-6; CDR3: CASSLAAVMNTEAFF; DNA: TGTGCCAGCAGCTTAGCCGCAGTTATGAACACTGAAGCTTTCTTT
size: NA; J: TRBJ2-2; D: NA; V: TRBV2; CDR3: CASSEGRVGTGELFF; DNA: TGTGCCAGCAGTGAAGGGCGGGTTGGCACCGGGGAGCTGTTTTTT
size: NA; J: TRBJ2-2; D: TRBD2; V: TRBV4-1; CDR3: CASSPPLWGGAGELFF; DNA: TGCGCCAGCAGCCCACCATTGTGGGGAGGGGCCGGGGAGCTGTTTTTT
size: few; J: TRBJ1-2; D: TRBD1; V: TRBV5-1; CDR3: CASTDDRARYGYTF; DNA: TGCGCCAGCACAGACGACAGGGCTAGGTATGGCTACACCTTC